This T cell receptor (beta chain) originates from a study of T cells in Graves' hyperthyroidism and ophthalmopathy. Looking at the study overall: Peripheral blood sampling occurred at initial diagnosis, before any treatment.

RNA transcripts gave rise to amplified TCR beta CDR3 regions. The HTBI primer set drove a first-round RT-PCR of the TCR CDR3. One entry per CDR3 protein results from TCRdb running MiXCR on the multiplex PCR reads. The sample lists 500,000 to 550,000 distinct CDR3 sequences; 20% to 25% were seen once. The CDR3 sequence is 14 residues long. V shed 7 bases and J shed 5 bases, with 17 bases lying between them. The table lists this clonotype with a few counts. The chain couples TRBV12-3 or TRBV12-4 to TRBJ1-1; D is perhaps TRBD1 (6 bases). The sequence came from a man younger than 35 with Graves' hyperthyroidism. The specimen was blood. The CDR3 spells CASNPSAGETEAFF. The CDR3 DNA follows: TGTGCCAGCAACCCCTCAGCAGGGGAAACTGAAGCTTTCTTT.